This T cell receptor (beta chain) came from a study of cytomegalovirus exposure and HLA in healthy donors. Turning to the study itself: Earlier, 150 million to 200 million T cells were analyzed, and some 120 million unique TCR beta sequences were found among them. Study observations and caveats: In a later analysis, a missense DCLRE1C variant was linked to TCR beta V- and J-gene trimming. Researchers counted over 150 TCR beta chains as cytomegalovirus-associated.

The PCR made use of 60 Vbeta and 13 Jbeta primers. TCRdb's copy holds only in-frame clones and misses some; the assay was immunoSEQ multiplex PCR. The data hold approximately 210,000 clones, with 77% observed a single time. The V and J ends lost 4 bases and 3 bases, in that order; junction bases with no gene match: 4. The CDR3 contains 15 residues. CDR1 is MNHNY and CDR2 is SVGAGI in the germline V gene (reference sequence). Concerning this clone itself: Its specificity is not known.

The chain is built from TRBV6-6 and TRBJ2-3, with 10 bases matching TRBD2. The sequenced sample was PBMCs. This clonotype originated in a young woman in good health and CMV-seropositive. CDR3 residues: CASSSTSGETDTQYF. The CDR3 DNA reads TGTGCCAGCAGTTCCACTAGCGGGGAAACAGATACGCAGTATTTT.